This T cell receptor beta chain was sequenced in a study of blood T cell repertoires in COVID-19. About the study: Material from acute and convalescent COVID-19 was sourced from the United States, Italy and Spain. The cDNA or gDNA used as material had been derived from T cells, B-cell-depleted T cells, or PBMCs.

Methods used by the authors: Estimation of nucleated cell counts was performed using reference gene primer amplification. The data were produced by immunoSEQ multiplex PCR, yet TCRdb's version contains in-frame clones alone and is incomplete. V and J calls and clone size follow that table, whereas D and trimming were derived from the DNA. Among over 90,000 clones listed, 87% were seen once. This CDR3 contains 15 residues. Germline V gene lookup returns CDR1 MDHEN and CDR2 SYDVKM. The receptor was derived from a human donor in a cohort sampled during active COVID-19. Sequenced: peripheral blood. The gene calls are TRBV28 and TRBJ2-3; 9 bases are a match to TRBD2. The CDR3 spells CATATAREGADTQYF. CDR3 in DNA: TGTGCGACAGCAACGGCGCGGGAGGGAGCAGATACGCAGTATTTT.